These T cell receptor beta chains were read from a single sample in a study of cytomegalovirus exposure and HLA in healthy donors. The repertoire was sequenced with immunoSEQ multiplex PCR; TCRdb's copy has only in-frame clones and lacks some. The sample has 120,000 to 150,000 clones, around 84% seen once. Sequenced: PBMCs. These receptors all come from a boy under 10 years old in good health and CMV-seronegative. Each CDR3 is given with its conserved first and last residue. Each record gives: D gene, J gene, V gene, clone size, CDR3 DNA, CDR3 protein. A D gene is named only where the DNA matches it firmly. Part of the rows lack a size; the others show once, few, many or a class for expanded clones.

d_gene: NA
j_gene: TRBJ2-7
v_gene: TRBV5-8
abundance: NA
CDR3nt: TGTGCCAGCAGCGCGGGGTTCTACGAGCAGTACTTC
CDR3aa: CASSAGFYEQYF

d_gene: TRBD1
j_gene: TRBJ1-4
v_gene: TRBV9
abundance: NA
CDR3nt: TGTGCCAGCAGCGACCGGGACAGGGCGGTTAATGAAAAACTGTTTTTT
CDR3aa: CASSDRDRAVNEKLFF

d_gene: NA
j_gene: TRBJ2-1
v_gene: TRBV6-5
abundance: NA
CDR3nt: TGTGCCACCATTGCTCGGGGTGAGCAGTTCTTC
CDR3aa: CATIARGEQFF

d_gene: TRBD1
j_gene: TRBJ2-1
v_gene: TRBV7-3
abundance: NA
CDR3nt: TGTGCCAGCAGACCCGGGACAGGGGCGAATGAGCAGTTCTTC
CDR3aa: CASRPGTGANEQFF

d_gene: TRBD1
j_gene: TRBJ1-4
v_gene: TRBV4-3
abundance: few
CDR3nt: TGCGCCAGCAGCCAAGGACAGGGGAGTGAAAAACTGTTTTTT
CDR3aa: CASSQGQGSEKLFF

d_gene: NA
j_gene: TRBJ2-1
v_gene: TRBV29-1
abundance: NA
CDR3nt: TGCAGCGTTGAATCAGGTCGTGTGGGCTACAATGAGCAGTTCTTC
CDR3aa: CSVESGRVGYNEQFF

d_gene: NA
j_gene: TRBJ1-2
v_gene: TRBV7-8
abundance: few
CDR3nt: TGTGCCAGCAGCTTAGCCCTGTCAGCGAACTATGGCTACACCTTC
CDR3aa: CASSLALSANYGYTF

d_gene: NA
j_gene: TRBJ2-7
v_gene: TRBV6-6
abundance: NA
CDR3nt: TGTGCCAGCAGGCAAAGGGGCCAAAACGCCTACGAGCAGTACTTC
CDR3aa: CASRQRGQNAYEQYF

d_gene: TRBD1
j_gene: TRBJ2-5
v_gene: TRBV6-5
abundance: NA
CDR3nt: TGTGCCAGCAGGAAGGGACAGGGGCGGGAGACCCAGTACTTC
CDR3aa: CASRKGQGRETQYF

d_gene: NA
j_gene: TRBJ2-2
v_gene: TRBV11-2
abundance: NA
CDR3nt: TGTGCCAGCAGCTTAGATGGCGGGATGGCTACCGGGGAGCTGTTTTTT
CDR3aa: CASSLDGGMATGELFF

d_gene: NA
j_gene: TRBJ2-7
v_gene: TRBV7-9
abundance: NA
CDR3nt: TGTTCCAGCAGCTTGGTTCCGCTTAAGCGGGCGGAGTACGAGCAGTACTTC
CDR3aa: CSSSLVPLKRAEYEQYF

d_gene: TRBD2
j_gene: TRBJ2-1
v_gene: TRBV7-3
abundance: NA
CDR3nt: TGTGCCAGCAGCTTAAGTATTTCCTTAGCGGGCTACAATGAGCAGTTCTTC
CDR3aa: CASSLSISLAGYNEQFF

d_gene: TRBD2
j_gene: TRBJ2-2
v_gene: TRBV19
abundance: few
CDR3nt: TGTGCCAGTGGAGAACTAGCGGGACCCGGGGAGCTGTTTTTT
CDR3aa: CASGELAGPGELFF

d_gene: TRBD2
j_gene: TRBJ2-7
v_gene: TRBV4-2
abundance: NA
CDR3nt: TGTGCCAGCAGCCAGTGGCTAGCGGGAGCTTTCTCCTACGAGCAGTACTTC
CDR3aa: CASSQWLAGAFSYEQYF

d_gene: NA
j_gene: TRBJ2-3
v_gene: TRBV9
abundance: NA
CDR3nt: TGTGCCAGCAGTGACGGGGGTCACTCCACAGATACGCAGTATTTT
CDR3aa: CASSDGGHSTDTQYF

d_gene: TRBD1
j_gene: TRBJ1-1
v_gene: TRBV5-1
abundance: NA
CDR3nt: TGCGCCAGCAGCTCGGGGACAGGACGAAATGAAGCTTTCTTT
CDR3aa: CASSSGTGRNEAFF

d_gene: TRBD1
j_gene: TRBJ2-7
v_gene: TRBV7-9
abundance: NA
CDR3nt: TGTGCCAGCAGCCGTACCCCCGGGACAGGGCCCTACGAGCAGTACTTC
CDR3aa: CASSRTPGTGPYEQYF

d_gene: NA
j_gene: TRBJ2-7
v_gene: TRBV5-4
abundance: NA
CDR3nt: TGTGCCAGCAGCTGGACCAACAGGGCCCACGAGCAGTACTTC
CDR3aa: CASSWTNRAHEQYF

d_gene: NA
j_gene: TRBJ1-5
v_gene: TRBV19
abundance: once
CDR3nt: TGTGCCAGTAGTGGGGGCGGGCAGGGCCTAAGCCAGCCCCAGCATTTT
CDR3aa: CASSGGGQGLSQPQHF

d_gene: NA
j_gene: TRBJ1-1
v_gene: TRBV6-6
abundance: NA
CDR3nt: TGTGCCAGCATTATACAGGGTTCAAACACTGAAGCTTTCTTT
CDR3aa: CASIIQGSNTEAFF

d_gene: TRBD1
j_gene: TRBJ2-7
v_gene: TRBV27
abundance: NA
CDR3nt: TGTGCCAGCAGTTTACGAGGACAGGGGATATTACAGTCCTACGAGCAGTACTTC
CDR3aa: CASSLRGQGILQSYEQYF

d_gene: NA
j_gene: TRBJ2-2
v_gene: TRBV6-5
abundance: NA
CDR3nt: TGTGCCAGCAGGGTTTATGGGCCAAACACCGGGGAGCTGTTTTTT
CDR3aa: CASRVYGPNTGELFF

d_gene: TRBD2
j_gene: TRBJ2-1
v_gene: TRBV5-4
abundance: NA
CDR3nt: TGTGCCAGCATCCCGGGGACTAGCGGGAGCCTCAGCTCCTACAATGAGCAGTTCTTC
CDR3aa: CASIPGTSGSLSSYNEQFF

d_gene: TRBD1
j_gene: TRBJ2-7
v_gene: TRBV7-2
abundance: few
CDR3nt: TGTGCCAGCAGCTTCAACAGGGGACCCTACGAGCAGTACTTC
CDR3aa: CASSFNRGPYEQYF

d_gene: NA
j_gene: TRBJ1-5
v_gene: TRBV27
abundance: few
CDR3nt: TGTGCCAGCAGTTTAATCGGGCAGCCCCAGCATTTT
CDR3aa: CASSLIGQPQHF

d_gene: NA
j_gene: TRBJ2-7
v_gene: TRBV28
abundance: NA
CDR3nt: TGTGCCATAACGCGAACCCTGACCTACGAGCAGTACTTC
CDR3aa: CAITRTLTYEQYF

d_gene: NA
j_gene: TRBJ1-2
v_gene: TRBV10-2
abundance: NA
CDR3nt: TGCGCCAGCAGTGAGTCGACAGGAGATGGCTACACCTTC
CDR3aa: CASSESTGDGYTF